The sequence of this TCR beta chain was determined in a study of T cell responses to AZD1222 COVID-19 vaccine. Regarding the study as a whole: Only a handful of individuals given AZD1222 were seropositive at baseline. None of the repertoires were sampled until the peak T cell response had passed. Most donors were white British and more were female, and clonal diversity was possibly underestimated.

Profiled with immunoSEQ multiplex PCR; TCRdb holds only in-frame clones, not every one. This table has tens of thousands of clones, over 85% appearing once. Concerning this clone itself: What it binds is unknown.

V lost 4 bases and J 5 bases, leaving 11 bases between the germline ends. The CDR3 covers 13 residues. In germline, CDR1 is SGHKS, CDR2 YYEKEE (reference sequence). The chain joins TRBV5-5 to TRBJ2-3; no firm D call. This TCR was sampled from an adult in good health. The sample here was peripheral blood, taken on day 0 of AZD1222 vaccination. As DNA, the CDR3 is TGTGCCAGCAGCATAGAGCCGGGAGATACGCAGTATTTT. Translating it yields CASSIEPGDTQYF. Full variable domain (rest looked up from reference TRBV5-5 and TRBJ2-3): DAGVTQSPTHLIKTRGQQVTLRCSPISGHKSVSWYQQVLGQGPQFIFQYYEKEERGRGNFPDRFSARQFPNYSSELNVNALLLGDSALYLCASSIEPGDTQYFGPGTRLTVL.